The 17 T cell receptor beta chains reported below all come from one sample, sequenced in a study of T cell changes during pregnancy in multiple sclerosis. Assay: immunoSEQ multiplex PCR; the TCRdb copy retains only in-frame clones and omits some. The sample has tens of thousands of clones; about nine tenths are singletons. Sequenced material: peripheral blood, taken in the third trimester of pregnancy. The receptors stem from a female donor with multiple sclerosis, enrolled in a pregnancy study.

This clone was found once. This chain joins TRBV18 and TRBJ2-7; TRBD1 agrees at 8 bases. Losses at the gene ends were 4 bases for V and 6 bases for J; bases not matched to a gene: 5. The CDR3 loop spans 13 amino acids. CDR1 is KGHSH, CDR2 LQKENI, per germline. CDR3 nucleotide sequence: TGTGCCAGCTCACAGGGACAGGACCCCGAGCAGTACTTC. Amino acids: CASSQGQDPEQYF.

The CDR3 nucleotides read TGTGCCAGCAGCTTAGCAGGGGGCTCAGATACGCAGTATTTT. This gives the protein CASSLAGGSDTQYF. The V and J genes are TRBV7-6 and TRBJ2-3; the match to TRBD1 covers 7 bases. Germline CDR1 and CDR2: SGHVS and FNYEAQ. The trim removed 0 bases at V and 4 bases at J, leaving 1 base unmatched. CDR3 length equals 14 residues.

This clone appeared a single time. The germline gene is not matched at one end of the junction; a read error may be the cause. The chain uses TRBV7-2 and TRBJ2-2; D may be TRBD1 (5 bases). Germline V gene sequence: CDR1 SGHTA, CDR2 FQGNSA. This CDR3 region has 16 residues. CDR3 residues: CASSLRGLPNAGELFF. As DNA, the CDR3 is TGTGCCAGCAGCTTAAGGGGCCTCCCGAACGCCGGGGAGCTGTTTTTT.

V is TRBV5-1 and J is TRBJ2-3; 8 bases agree with TRBD2. The CDR3 is made up of 14 amino acids. Germline V gene sequence: CDR1 SGHRS, CDR2 YFSETQ. The ends lost 0 bases at V and 15 bases at J; junction bases unmatched: 12. CDR3 sequence: CASSLVTLNGGEYF. In DNA form, the CDR3 reads TGCGCCAGCAGCTTGGTCACTCTAAACGGGGGGGAATATTTT.

This clone was recorded once. The chain joins TRBV6-6 to TRBJ1-4, with 10 bases matching TRBD1. The CDR3 is made up of 14 amino acids. The V and J ends lost 2 bases and 8 bases, in that order; junction bases with no gene match: 2. The germline V gene has CDR1 MNHNY and CDR2 SVGAGI (reference sequence). This CDR3 is CASSYPGQGEKLFF. The CDR3 bases are TGTGCCAGCAGTTACCCGGGACAGGGGGAAAAACTGTTTTTT.

CDR3 nucleotide sequence: TGTGCCAGCAGTTTCTACCAGGGCGCTCTTAGTAATTCACCCCTCCACTTT. Its translation is CASSFYQGALSNSPLHF. V and J are TRBV27 and TRBJ1-6; possible D gene TRBD1, 5 bases. CDR1 and CDR2 from the germline V gene are MNHEY and SMNVEV (reference sequence). V lost 3 bases and J lost 6, with 18 bases in between. This CDR3 spans 17 amino acids.

The chain joins TRBV11-2 to TRBJ2-2, with 9 bases fitting TRBD2. Trimming took 1 base from V and 5 from J; bases not matched to a gene: 2. This CDR3 spans 15 amino acids. Germline CDR1 and CDR2: SGHAT and FQNNGV. The CDR3 loop is CASSLGGGATGELFF. CDR3 nucleotides: TGTGCCAGCAGCTTAGGCGGGGGGGCGACCGGGGAGCTGTTTTTT.

The chain employs TRBV2 and TRBJ2-1; tentatively, D is TRBD2 (6 bases). The CDR3 runs to 14 residues. The germline gives CDR1 SNHLY, CDR2 FYNNEI. V shed 2 bases and J shed 8 bases, with 13 bases lying between them. Here the CDR3 DNA reads TGTGCCAGCAGTGAAATGGGCGGAGGGGATGAGCAGTTCTTC. This gives the protein CASSEMGGGDEQFF.

The chain recombines TRBV9 with TRBJ2-7; TRBD2 agrees at 10 bases. The germline V gene encodes CDR1 SGDLS and CDR2 YYNGEE. CDR3 length: 15 residues. Trimming removed 0 bases from V and 7 bases from J; junction bases left unmatched: 7. CDR3 DNA: TGTGCCAGCAGCGTAGCTACTAGCGGGGAGGTTGAGCAGTACTTC. Its translation is CASSVATSGEVEQYF.

The V gene is TRBV11-2, the J gene TRBJ2-7; D is perhaps TRBD2 (5 bases). The CDR3 runs 14 residues. The germline CDR1 and CDR2 sequences are SGHAT and FQNNGV. Trimming stripped 0 bases from V and 4 bases from J, with 10 bases between. The CDR3 DNA sequence: TGTGCCAGCAGCTTAGATGAATCGGGATACGAGCAGTACTTC. Amino acid sequence: CASSLDESGYEQYF.

The chain employs TRBV4-2 and TRBJ2-1, with D unclear. The CDR3 has 18 residues. CDR1 and CDR2 (germline): LGHNA, YNFKEQ. The germline V and J ends were trimmed by 1 base and 8 bases, with 24 bases remaining between them. CDR3 protein: CASSQVLPILRRTDEQFF. As DNA, the CDR3 is TGTGCCAGCAGCCAAGTCCTGCCTATCCTCCGCCGTACGGATGAGCAGTTCTTC.

The chain links TRBV5-1 to TRBJ2-1; D ambiguous. This CDR3 is 15 amino acids long. CDR1 and CDR2 (germline): SGHRS, YFSETQ. Deletions cut 0 bases from V and 0 bases from J, with 7 bases between. CDR3 in amino acids: CASSLGSSSYNEQFF. CDR3 nucleotide sequence: TGCGCCAGCAGCTTGGGGTCCAGCTCCTACAATGAGCAGTTCTTC. Drawing the rest from reference TRBV5-1 and TRBJ2-1, the complete variable domain is KAGVTQTPRYLIKTRGQQVTLSCSPISGHRSVSWYQQTPGQGLQFLFEYFSETQRNKGNFPGRFSGRQFSNSRSEMNVSTLELGDSALYLCASSLGSSSYNEQFFGPGTRLTVL.

The CDR3 is CASRTDGGTDTQYF. The CDR3 nucleotides read TGCGCCAGCAGGACCGACGGGGGCACAGATACGCAGTATTTT. The J gene is TRBJ2-3, the V gene TRBV23-1; a weak D match, TRBD2 (5 bases). TRBV23-1 is flagged as an ORF with uncertain function. CDR3 length: 14 amino acids. V lost 6 bases to trimming and J lost 1 base, with 11 bases between them.

The V gene is TRBV6-1, the J gene TRBJ2-3; 8 bases map to TRBD2. Losses at the gene ends were 7 bases for V and 2 bases for J; bases not matched to a gene: 2. CDR3 length: 13 amino acids. Looked up from germline, CDR1 is MNHNS and CDR2 is SASEGT. The CDR3 sequence is CASNGGDTDTQYF. The CDR3 DNA reads TGTGCCAGCAACGGGGGGGACACAGATACGCAGTATTTT.

V and J are TRBV12-5 and TRBJ2-3, with 8 bases that match TRBD2. Trimming took 3 bases from V and 6 from J; bases not matched to a gene: 5. The CDR3 consists of 14 residues. Germline V gives CDR1 LGHNT, CDR2 FRNRAP. The CDR3 sequence is CASGFIAGRDTQYF. In DNA form, the CDR3 reads TGTGCTAGTGGTTTTATAGCGGGACGGGATACGCAGTATTTT.

CDR3: CASISGQGFTGELFF. The CDR3 DNA reads TGTGCCAGTATATCGGGACAGGGGTTTACCGGGGAGCTGTTTTTT. The chain is built from TRBV19 and TRBJ2-2; TRBD1 agrees at 10 bases. This CDR3 has 15 amino acids. CDR1 is LNHDA, CDR2 SQIVND, per germline (reference sequence). Trimming at V came to 7 bases and at J to 5 bases, leaving 7 bases not matched to a gene. Full variable domain (missing parts from reference TRBV19 and TRBJ2-2): DGGITQSPKYLFRKEGQNVTLSCEQNLNHDAMYWYRQDPGQGLRLIYYSQIVNDFQKGDIAEGYSVSREKKESFPLTVTSAQKNPTAFYLCASISGQGFTGELFFGEGSRLTVL.

CDR3 in DNA: TGTGCCAGCAGTGACCTGGGACTATCTCCAGATACGCAGTATTTT. As protein: CASSDLGLSPDTQYF. V usage is TRBV2 and J usage is TRBJ2-3; 7 nucleotides match TRBD2. The CDR3 is 15 residues long. From germline, CDR1 is SNHLY and CDR2 FYNNEI. The V and J ends lost 3 bases and 4 bases, in that order; junction bases with no gene match: 7.